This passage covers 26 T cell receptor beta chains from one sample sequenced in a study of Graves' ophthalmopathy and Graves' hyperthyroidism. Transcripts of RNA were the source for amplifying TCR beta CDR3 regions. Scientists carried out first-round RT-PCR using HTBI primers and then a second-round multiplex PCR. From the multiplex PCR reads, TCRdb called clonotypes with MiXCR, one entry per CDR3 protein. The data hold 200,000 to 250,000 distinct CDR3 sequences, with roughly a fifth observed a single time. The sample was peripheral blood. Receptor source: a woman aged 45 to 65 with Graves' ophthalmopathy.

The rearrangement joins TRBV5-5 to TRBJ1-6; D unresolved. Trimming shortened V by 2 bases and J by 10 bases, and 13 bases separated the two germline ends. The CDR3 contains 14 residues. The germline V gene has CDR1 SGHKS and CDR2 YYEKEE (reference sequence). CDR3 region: CASSLSRLDSPLHF. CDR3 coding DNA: TGTGCCAGCAGCTTATCCCGACTCGACTCACCCCTCCACTTT.

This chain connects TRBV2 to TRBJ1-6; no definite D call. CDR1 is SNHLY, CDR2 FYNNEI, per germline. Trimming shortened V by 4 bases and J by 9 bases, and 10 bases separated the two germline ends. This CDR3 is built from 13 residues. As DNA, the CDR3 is TGTGCCAGCAGTGCAAGTCTTTTTTCACCCCTCCACTTT. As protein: CASSASLFSPLHF.

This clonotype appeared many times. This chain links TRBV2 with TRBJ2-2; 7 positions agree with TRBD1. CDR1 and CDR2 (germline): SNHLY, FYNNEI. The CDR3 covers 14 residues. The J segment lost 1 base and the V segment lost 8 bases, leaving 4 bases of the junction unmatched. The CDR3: CASRQGLNTGELFF. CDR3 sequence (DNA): TGTGCCAGCCGACAGGGATTGAACACCGGGGAGCTGTTTTTT.

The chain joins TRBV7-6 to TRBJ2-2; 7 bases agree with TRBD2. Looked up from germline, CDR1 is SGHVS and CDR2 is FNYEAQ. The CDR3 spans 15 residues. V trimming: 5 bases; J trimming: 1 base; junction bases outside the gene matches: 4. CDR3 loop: CASSTRGENTGELFF. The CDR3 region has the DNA TGTGCCAGCAGCACACGGGGGGAGAACACCGGGGAGCTGTTTTTT.

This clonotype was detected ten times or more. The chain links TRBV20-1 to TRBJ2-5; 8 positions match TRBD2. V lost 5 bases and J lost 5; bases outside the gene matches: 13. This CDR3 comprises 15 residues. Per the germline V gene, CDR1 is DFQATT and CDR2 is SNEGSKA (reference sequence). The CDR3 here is CSAYSTSVKTETQYF. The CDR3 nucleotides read TGCAGTGCTTACTCGACTAGCGTCAAGACGGAGACCCAGTACTTC.

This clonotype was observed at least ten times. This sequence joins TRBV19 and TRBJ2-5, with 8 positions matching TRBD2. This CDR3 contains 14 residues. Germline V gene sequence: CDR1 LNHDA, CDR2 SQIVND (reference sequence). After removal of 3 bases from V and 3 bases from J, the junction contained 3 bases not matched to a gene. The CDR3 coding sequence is TGTGCCAGTAGTATCCAACTAGCGGAAGAGACCCAGTACTTC. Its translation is CASSIQLAEETQYF.

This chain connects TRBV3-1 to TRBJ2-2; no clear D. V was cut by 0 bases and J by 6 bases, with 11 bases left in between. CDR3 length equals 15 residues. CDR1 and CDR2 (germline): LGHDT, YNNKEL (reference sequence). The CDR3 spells CASSQDSSWSGELFF. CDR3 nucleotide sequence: TGTGCCAGCAGCCAAGATAGCAGTTGGTCCGGGGAGCTGTTTTTT.

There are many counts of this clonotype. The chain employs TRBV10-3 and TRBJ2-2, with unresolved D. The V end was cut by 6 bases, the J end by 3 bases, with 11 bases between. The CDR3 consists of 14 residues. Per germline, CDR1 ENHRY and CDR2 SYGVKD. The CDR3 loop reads CAIRNGPYTGELFF. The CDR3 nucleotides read TGTGCCATCAGGAACGGGCCTTACACCGGGGAGCTGTTTTTT.

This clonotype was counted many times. CDR3 residues: CASSFEGNSNQPQHF. The CDR3 nucleotides read TGTGCCAGCAGTTTTGAGGGAAATAGCAATCAGCCCCAGCATTTT. The chain is built from TRBV12-3 or TRBV12-4 and TRBJ1-5; D not certain. This CDR3 region has 15 residues. Trimming removed 3 bases from V and 0 bases from J, with 9 bases in between.

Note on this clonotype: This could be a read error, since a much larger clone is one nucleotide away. The CDR3 region is CATRREGDRNTRELFF. DNA for the CDR3: TGTGCCACCAGGCGAGAGGGGGACCGGAACACCAGGGAGCTGTTTTTT. The chain carries TRBV10-3 and TRBJ2-2, with a tentative D call TRBD1 (6 bases). The CDR3 is 16 residues long. The germline V gene encodes CDR1 ENHRY and CDR2 SYGVKD.

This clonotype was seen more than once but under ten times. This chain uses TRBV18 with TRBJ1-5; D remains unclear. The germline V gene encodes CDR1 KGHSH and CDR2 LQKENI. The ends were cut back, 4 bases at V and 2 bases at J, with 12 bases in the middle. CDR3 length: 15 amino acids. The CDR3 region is CASSLARGGNQPQHF. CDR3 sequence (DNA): TGTGCCAGCTCACTAGCTAGAGGCGGCAATCAGCCCCAGCATTTT.

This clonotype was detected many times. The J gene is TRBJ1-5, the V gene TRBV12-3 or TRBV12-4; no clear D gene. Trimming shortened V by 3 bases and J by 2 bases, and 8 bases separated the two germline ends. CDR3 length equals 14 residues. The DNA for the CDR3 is TGTGCCAGCAGTTTCGGGCAGGGCAATCAGCCCCAGCATTTT. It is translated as CASSFGQGNQPQHF.

CDR3 protein: CASSQTDRVDIQYF. The CDR3 region has the DNA TGCGCCAGCAGCCAGACCGACAGGGTAGACATTCAGTACTTC. This sequence joins TRBV4-1 and TRBJ2-4; TRBD1 matches at 7 bases. The V gene end was trimmed by 3 bases and the J gene end by 8 bases; junction bases not matched to a gene: 7. The CDR3 spans 14 residues. CDR1 is MGHRA and CDR2 is YSYEKL in the germline V gene.

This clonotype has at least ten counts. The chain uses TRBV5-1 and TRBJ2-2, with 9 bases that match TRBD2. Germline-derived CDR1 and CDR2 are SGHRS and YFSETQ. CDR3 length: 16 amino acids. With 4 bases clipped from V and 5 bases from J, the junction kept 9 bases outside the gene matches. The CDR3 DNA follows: TGCGCCAGCAGCCTCAGAGCGGGAGGACAAACCGGGGAGCTGTTTTTT. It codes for CASSLRAGGQTGELFF.

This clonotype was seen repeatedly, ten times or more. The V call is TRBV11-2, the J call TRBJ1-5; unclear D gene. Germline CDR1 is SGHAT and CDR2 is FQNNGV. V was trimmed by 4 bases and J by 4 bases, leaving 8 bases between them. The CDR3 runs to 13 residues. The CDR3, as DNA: TGTGCCAGCAGCTCCGAATTAAATCAGCCCCAGCATTTT. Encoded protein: CASSSELNQPQHF. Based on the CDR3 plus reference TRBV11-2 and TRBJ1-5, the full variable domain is EAGVAQSPRYKIIEKRQSVAFWCNPISGHATLYWYQQILGQGPKLLIQFQNNGVVDDSQLPKDRFSAERLKGVDSTLKIQPAKLEDSAVYLCASSSELNQPQHFGDGTRLSIL.

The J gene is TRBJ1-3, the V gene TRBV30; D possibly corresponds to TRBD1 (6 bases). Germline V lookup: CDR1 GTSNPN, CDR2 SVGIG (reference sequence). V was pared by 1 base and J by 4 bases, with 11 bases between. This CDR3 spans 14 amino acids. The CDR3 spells CAWSATRGGNTIYF. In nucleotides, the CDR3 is TGTGCCTGGAGTGCGACCAGGGGCGGAAACACCATATATTTT. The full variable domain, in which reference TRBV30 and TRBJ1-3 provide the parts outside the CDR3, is SQTIHQWPATLVQPVGSPLSLECTVEGTSNPNLYWYRQAAGRGLQLLFYSVGIGQISSEVPQNLSASRPQDRQFILSSKKLLLSDSGFYLCAWSATRGGNTIYFGEGSWLTVV.

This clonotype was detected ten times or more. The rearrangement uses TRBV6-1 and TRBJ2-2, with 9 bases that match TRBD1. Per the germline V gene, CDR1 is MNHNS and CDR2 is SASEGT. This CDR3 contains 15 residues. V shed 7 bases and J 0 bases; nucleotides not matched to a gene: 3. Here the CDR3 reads CASKRQGANTGELFF. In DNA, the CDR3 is TGTGCCAGCAAGAGACAGGGGGCGAACACCGGGGAGCTGTTTTTT.

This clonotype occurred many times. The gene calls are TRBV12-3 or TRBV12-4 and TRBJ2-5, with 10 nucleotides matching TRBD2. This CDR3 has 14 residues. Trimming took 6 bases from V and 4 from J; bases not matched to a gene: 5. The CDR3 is CASSASGRTETQYF. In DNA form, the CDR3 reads TGTGCCAGCAGCGCTAGCGGGAGAACAGAGACCCAGTACTTC.

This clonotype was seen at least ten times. CDR3 loop: CASSLSSPGGSSYEQYF. CDR3 in DNA: TGCGCCAGCAGCTTGTCCAGCCCAGGGGGAAGCTCCTACGAGCAGTACTTC. V usage is TRBV5-1 and J usage is TRBJ2-7; 7 bases are shared with TRBD1. Germline CDR1 and CDR2: SGHRS and YFSETQ. The CDR3 spans 17 residues. V dropped 1 base and J dropped 0; count of bases not matched to a gene: 10.

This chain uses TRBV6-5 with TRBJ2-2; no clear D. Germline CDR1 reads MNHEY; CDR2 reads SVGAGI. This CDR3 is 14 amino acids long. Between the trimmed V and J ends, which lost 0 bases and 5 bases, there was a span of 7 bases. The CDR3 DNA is TGTGCCAGCAGTTACTCGATTGGGACCGGGGAGCTGTTTTTT. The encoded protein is CASSYSIGTGELFF.

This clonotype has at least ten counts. The CDR3 here is CASSPRGFTGELFF. The CDR3 DNA sequence: TGTGCCAGCAGTCCAAGGGGGTTCACCGGGGAGCTGTTTTTT. The rearrangement joins TRBV12-3 or TRBV12-4 to TRBJ2-2; maybe TRBD1 (6 bases). This CDR3 spans 14 amino acids. Trimming cost V 5 bases and J 4 bases, with 11 bases left between them.

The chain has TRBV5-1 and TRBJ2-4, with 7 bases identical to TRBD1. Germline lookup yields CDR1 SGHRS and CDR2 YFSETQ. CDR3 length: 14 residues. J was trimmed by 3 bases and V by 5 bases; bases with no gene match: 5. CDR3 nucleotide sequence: TGCGCCAGCAGTAGGGACAGCGGCAAAAACATTCAGTACTTC. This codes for CASSRDSGKNIQYF.

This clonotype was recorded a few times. Written as DNA, the CDR3 is TGTGCCATCAGTGAGTCGTATCAAAGGACATCAGGCTACACCTTC. Its protein product is CAISESYQRTSGYTF. J is TRBJ1-2 and V is TRBV10-3; tentative D call: TRBD1 (5 bases). Trimming left V 0 bases short and J 8 bases short, with 16 bases between. The germline V gene has CDR1 ENHRY and CDR2 SYGVKD. The CDR3 consists of 15 residues.

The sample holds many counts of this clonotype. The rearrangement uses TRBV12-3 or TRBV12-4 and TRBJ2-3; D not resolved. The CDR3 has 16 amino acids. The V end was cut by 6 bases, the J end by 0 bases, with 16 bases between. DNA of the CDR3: TGTGCCAGCAGCCCTTACGTTGGATCTAGCACAGATACGCAGTATTTT. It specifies CASSPYVGSSTDTQYF.

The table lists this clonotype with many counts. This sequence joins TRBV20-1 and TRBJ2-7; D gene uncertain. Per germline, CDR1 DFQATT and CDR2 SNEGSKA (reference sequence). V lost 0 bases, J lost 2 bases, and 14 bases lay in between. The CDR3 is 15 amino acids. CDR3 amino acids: CSARDQSLGPYEQYF. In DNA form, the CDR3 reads TGCAGTGCTAGAGATCAGTCGCTCGGCCCCTACGAGCAGTACTTC.

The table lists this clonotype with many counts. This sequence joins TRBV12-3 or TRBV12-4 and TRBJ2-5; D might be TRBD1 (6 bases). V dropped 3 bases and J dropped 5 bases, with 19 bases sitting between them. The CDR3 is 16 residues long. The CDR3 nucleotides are TGTGCCAGCAGTTTGGTGGTAGGGGGTGCTCGGGAGACCCAGTACTTC. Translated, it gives CASSLVVGGARETQYF.